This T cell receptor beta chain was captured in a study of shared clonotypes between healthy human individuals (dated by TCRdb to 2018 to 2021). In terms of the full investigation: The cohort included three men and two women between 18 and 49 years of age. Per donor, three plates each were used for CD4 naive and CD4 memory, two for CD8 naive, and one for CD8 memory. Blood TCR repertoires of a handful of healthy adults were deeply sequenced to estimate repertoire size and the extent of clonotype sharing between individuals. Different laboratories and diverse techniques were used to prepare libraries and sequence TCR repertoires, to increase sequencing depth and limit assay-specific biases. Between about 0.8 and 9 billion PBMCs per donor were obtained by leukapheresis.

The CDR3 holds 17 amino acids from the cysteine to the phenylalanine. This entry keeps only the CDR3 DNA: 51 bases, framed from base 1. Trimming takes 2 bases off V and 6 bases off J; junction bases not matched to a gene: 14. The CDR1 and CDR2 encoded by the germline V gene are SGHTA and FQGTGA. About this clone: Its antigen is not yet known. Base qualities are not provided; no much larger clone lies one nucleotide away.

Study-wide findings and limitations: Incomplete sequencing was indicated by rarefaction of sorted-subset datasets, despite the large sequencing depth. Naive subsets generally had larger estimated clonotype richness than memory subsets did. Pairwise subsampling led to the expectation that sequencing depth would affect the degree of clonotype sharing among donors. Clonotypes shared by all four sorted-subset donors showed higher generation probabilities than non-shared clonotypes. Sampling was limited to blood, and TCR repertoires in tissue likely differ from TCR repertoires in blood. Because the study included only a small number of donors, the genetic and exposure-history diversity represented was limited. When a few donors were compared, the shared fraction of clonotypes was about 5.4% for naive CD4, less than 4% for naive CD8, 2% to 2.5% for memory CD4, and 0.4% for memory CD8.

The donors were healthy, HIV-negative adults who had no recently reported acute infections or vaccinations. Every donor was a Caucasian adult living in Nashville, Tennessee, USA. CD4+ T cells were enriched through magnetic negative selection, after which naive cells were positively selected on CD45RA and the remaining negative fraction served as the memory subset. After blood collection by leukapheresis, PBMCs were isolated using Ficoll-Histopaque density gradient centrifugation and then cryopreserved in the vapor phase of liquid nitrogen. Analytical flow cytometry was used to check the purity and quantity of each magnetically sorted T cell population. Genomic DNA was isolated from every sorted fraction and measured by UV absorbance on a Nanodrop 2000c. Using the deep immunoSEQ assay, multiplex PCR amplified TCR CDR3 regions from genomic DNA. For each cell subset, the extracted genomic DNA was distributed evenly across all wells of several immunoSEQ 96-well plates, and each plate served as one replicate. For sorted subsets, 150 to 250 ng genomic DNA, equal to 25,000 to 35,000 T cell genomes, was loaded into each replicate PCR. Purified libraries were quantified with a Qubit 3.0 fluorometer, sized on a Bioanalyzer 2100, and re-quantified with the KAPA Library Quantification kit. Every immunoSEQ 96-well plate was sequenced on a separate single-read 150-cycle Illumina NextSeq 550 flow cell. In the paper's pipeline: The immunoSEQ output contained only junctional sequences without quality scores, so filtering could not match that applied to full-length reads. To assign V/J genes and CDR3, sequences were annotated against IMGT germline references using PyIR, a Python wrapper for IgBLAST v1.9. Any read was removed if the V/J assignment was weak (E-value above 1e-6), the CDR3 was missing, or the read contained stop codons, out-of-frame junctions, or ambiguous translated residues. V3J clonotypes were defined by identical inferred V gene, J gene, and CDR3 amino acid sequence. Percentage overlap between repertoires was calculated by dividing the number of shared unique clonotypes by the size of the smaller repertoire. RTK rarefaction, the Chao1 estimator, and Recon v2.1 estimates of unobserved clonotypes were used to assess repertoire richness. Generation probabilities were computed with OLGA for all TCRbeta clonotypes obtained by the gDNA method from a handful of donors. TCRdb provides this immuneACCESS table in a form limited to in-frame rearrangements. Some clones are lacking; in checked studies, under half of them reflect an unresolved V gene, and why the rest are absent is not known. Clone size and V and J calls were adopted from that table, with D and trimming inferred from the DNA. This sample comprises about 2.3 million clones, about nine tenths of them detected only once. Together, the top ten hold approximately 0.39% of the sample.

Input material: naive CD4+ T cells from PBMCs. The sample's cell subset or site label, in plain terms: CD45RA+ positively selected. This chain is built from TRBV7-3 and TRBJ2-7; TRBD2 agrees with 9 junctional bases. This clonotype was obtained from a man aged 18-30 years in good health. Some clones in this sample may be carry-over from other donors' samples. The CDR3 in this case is CASSLEPGRAGGGEQYF. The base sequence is TGTGCCAGCAGCTTAGAGCCCGGTCGAGCGGGAGGCGGCGAGCAGTACTTC.